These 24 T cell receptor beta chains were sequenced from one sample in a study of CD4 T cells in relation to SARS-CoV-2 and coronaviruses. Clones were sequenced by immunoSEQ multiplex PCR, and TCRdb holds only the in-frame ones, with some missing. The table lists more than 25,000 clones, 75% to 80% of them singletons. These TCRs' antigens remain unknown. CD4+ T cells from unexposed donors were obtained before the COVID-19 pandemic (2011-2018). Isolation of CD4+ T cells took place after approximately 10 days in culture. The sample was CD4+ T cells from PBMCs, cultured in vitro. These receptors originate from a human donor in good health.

The CDR3 coding sequence is TGTGCCAGCAGCGTAGAGGGACGGGGAGCCTTCTTC. It translates to CASSVEGRGAFF. The chain joins TRBV9 to TRBJ2-1; D may match TRBD1 or TRBD2 (5 bases each). Germline loops: CDR1 SGDLS, CDR2 YYNGEE. V lost 0 bases to trimming and J lost 16 bases, with 14 bases between them. CDR3 size: 12 residues.

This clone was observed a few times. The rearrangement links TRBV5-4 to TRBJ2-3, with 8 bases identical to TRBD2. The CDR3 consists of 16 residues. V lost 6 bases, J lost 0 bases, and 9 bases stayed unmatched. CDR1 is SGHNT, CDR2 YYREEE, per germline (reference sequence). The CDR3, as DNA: TGTGCCAGCACCTACGGACTAGCCGCTAGCACAGATACGCAGTATTTT. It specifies CASTYGLAASTDTQYF.

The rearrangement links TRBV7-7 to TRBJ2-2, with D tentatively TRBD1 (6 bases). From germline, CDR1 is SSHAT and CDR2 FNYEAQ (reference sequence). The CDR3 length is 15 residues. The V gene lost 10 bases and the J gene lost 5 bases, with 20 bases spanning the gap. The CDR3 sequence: CATRPGTGWTGELFF. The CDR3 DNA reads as TGTGCCACCCGGCCCGGAACAGGGTGGACCGGGGAGCTGTTTTTT.

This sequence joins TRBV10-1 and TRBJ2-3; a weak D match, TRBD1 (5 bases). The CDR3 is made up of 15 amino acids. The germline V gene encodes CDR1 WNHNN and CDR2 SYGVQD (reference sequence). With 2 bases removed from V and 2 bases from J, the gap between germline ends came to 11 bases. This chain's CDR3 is CASSEDAGSTDTQYF. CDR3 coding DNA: TGCGCCAGCAGTGAGGATGCAGGGTCCACAGATACGCAGTATTTT.

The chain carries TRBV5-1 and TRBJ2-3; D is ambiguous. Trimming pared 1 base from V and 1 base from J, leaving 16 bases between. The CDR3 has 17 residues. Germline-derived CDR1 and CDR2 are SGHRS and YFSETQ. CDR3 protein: CASSLLPGSWGTDTQYF. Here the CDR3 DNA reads TGCGCCAGCAGCTTGCTCCCGGGCTCGTGGGGCACAGATACGCAGTATTTT.

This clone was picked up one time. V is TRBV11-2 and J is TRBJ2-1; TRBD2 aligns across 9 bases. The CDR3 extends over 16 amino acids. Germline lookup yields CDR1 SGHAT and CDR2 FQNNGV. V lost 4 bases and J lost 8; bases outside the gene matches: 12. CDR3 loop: CASSSFPAGGRHEQFF. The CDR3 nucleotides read TGTGCCAGCAGCTCCTTCCCGGCGGGAGGGCGGCATGAGCAGTTCTTC.

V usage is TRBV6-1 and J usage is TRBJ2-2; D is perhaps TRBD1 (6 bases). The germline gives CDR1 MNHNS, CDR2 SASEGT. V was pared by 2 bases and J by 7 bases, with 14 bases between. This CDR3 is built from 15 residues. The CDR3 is CASSEQGSYSGELFF. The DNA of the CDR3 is TGTGCCAGCAGTGAACAGGGGTCGTATAGCGGGGAGCTGTTTTTT.

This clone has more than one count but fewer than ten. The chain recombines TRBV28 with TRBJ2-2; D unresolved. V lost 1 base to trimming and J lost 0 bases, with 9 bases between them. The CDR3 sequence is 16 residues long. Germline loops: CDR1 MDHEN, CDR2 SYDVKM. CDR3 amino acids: CASSLYGRPNTGELFF. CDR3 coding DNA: TGTGCCAGCAGTTTATACGGCAGACCGAACACCGGGGAGCTGTTTTTT.

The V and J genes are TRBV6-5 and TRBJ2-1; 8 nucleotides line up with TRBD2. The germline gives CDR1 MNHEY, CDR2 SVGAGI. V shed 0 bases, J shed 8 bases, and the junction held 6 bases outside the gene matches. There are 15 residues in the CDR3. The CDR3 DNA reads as TGTGCCAGCAGTTACTCCGGGACTAGAAGGGATGAGCAGTTCTTC. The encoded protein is CASSYSGTRRDEQFF.

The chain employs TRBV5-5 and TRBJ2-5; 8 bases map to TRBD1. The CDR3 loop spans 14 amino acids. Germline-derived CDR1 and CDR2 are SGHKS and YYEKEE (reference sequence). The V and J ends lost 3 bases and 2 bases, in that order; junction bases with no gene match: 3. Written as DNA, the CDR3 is TGTGCCAGCAGCTCCACAGGGGGACAAGAGACCCAGTACTTC. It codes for CASSSTGGQETQYF. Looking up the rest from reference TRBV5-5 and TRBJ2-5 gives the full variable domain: DAGVTQSPTHLIKTRGQQVTLRCSPISGHKSVSWYQQVLGQGPQFIFQYYEKEERGRGNFPDRFSARQFPNYSSELNVNALLLGDSALYLCASSSTGGQETQYFGPGTRLLVL.

DNA of the CDR3: TGTGCCAGCTCCGCCTCGGCTCGTAGGAACACTGAAGCTTTCTTT. The encoded protein is CASSASARRNTEAFF. The chain is built from TRBV18 and TRBJ1-1; D ambiguous. Germline V gene data show CDR1 as KGHSH and CDR2 as LQKENI. CDR3 size: 15 residues. Trimming shortened V by 6 bases and J by 1 base, and 15 bases separated the two germline ends.

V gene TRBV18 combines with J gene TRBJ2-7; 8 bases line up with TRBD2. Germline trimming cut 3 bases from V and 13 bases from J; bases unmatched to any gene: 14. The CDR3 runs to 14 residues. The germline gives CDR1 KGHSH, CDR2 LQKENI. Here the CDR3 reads CASSPGTSEKAKYF. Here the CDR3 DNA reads TGTGCCAGCTCACCGGGGACTAGTGAAAAGGCTAAATACTTC.

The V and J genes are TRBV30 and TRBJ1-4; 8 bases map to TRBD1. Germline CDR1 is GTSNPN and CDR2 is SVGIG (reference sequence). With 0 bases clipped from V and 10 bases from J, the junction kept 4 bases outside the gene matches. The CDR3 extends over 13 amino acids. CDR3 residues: CAWSVGQGVKLFF. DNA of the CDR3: TGTGCCTGGAGTGTAGGACAGGGAGTAAAACTGTTTTTT.

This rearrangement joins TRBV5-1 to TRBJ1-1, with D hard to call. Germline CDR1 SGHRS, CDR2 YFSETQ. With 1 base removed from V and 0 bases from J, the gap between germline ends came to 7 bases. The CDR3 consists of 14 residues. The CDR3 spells CASSLTGMNTEAFF. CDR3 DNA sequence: TGCGCCAGCAGCTTGACGGGCATGAACACTGAAGCTTTCTTT. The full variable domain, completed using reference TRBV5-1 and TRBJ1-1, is KAGVTQTPRYLIKTRGQQVTLSCSPISGHRSVSWYQQTPGQGLQFLFEYFSETQRNKGNFPGRFSGRQFSNSRSEMNVSTLELGDSALYLCASSLTGMNTEAFFGQGTRLTVV.

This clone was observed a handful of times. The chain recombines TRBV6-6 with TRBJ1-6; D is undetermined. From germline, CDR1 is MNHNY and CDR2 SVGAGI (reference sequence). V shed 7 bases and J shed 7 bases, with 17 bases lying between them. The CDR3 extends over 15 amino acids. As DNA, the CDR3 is TGTGCCAGCAACGAGGCGGGCGGGGAGAATTCACCCCTCCACTTT. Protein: CASNEAGGENSPLHF.

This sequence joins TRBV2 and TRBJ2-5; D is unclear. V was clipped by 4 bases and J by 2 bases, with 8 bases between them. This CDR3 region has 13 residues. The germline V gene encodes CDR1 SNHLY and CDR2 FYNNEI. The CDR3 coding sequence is TGTGCCAGCAGTGTATGGCGACAAGAGACCCAGTACTTC. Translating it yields CASSVWRQETQYF.

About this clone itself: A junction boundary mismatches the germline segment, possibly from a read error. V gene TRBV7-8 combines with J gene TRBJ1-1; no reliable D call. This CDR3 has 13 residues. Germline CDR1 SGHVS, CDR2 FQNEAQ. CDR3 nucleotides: TGTGCCAGCAGCTTAGAGTCCCAGGCTGAGGCTTTCTTT. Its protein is CASSLESQAEAFF.

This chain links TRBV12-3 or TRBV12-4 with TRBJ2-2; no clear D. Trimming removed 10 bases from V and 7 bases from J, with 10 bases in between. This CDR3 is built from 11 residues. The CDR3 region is CATPLIGELFF. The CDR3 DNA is TGTGCCACCCCCCTCATCGGGGAGCTGTTTTTT.

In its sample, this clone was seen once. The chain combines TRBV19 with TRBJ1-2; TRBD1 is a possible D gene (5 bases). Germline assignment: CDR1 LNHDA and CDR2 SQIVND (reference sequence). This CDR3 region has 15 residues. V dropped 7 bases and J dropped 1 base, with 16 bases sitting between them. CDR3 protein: CASTQALQGNYGYTF. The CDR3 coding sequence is TGTGCCAGTACCCAGGCCCTTCAGGGTAACTATGGCTACACCTTC.

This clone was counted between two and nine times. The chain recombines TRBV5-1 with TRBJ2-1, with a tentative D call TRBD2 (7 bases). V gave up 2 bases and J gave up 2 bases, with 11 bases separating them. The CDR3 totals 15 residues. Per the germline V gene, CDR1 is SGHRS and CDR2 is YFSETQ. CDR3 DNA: TGCGCCAGCAGCTTTCTAGGGGGGGCCTACAATGAGCAGTTCTTC. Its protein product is CASSFLGGAYNEQFF. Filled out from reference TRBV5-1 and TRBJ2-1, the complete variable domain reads KAGVTQTPRYLIKTRGQQVTLSCSPISGHRSVSWYQQTPGQGLQFLFEYFSETQRNKGNFPGRFSGRQFSNSRSEMNVSTLELGDSALYLCASSFLGGAYNEQFFGPGTRLTVL.

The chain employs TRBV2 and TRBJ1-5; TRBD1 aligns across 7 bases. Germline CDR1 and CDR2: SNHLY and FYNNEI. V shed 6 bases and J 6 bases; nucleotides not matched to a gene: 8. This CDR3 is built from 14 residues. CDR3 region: CASRETGESQPQHF. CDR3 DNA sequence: TGTGCCAGCAGGGAAACAGGGGAAAGTCAGCCCCAGCATTTT.

The CDR3 DNA is TGCGCCAGCAGCTCAGGACAGGGCCACGAGCAGTACTTC. It is translated as CASSSGQGHEQYF. The rearrangement links TRBV5-1 to TRBJ2-7, with TRBD1 matching 8 bases. The ends lost 3 bases at V and 5 bases at J; junction bases unmatched: 4. CDR3 length: 13 residues. CDR1 SGHRS and CDR2 YFSETQ come from the germline V gene.

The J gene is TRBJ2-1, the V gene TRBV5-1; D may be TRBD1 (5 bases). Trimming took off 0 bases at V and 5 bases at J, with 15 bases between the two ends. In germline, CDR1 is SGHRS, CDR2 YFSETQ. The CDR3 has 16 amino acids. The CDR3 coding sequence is TGCGCCAGCAGCTTGGTCCCTAGGGGTACAAACAATGAGCAGTTCTTC. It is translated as CASSLVPRGTNNEQFF. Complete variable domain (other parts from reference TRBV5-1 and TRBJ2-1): KAGVTQTPRYLIKTRGQQVTLSCSPISGHRSVSWYQQTPGQGLQFLFEYFSETQRNKGNFPGRFSGRQFSNSRSEMNVSTLELGDSALYLCASSLVPRGTNNEQFFGPGTRLTVL.

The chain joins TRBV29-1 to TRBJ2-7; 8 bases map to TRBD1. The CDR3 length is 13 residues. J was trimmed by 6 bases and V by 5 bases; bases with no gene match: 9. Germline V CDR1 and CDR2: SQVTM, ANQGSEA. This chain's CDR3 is CSVPGRGRGEQYF. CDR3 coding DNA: TGCAGCGTTCCGGGCAGGGGGCGAGGCGAGCAGTACTTC.